This T cell receptor beta chain was recorded in a study of blood T cell repertoires in COVID-19 (dated by TCRdb to the early 2020s). Notes on the research overall: Collaborator samples came from the United States, Italy and Spain and covered acute and convalescent phases of COVID-19. The prospective study material was composed of cDNA or gDNA derived from T cells, B-cell-depleted T cells, or PBMCs. Deeply sampled blood TCRbeta repertoires from subjects exposed to, actively infected with, or recovered from COVID-19 were included in the dataset. The repertoires were released in a freely available public database intended as a resource for research on the immune response to SARS-CoV-2. Samples were obtained from the ongoing ImmuneRACE study (first 160 participants) and from over 1,000 subjects provided by 6 global collaborators. Nearly every sample came with metadata listing a de-identified subject ID, COVID-19 status, age in years and sex. Where HLA class I and class II types were available, the types were taken from metadata supplied by the sample provider, not from assay-based typing. Study-wide conclusions, independent of this receptor: Clinical and demographic metadata were provided uncurated, with the amount varying by source and participant.

TCRbeta CDR3 regions were amplified from genomic DNA using the immunoSEQ Assay, a bias-controlled multiplex PCR. Per the authors' processing: The number of nucleated cells in each sample was estimated by amplification of reference gene primers within the assay. To quantify the absolute abundance of each unique TCRbeta CDR3 rearrangement, sequence reads were collapsed and filtered. For each sample, productive Simpson clonality was calculated as the square root of Simpson's diversity index across productive rearrangements. This is the immuneACCESS table as TCRdb keeps it, with only in-frame sequences that have V and J called. A part of the clones is gone; compared with another copy, unresolved V genes explain less than half, and the rest is unexplained. For V, J and clone size, that table is used; D and trimming come from the DNA. This sample is represented by under 150,000 clones; around 89% of them were singletons. Of the sample, approximately 4.5% falls within the top ten clones.

This clone occurred once. This receptor's antigen is unknown. It has no much larger one-base neighbor in the sample; base qualities were not kept. From V the trimming removes 3 bases and from J it removes 0 bases, while the gene matches leave 7 bases of the junction unaccounted for. There are 18 amino acids in the CDR3, from cysteine to phenylalanine inclusive. The entry retains the CDR3 DNA only, 54 bases that are in frame from base 1. The germline V gene (reference sequence) supplies CDR1 MNHEY and CDR2 SMNVEV. Each collaborating institution followed its own protocols to collect whole blood in K2EDTA tubes. Collaborator samples were shipped for TCRbeta analysis as frozen whole blood, isolated PBMCs, or DNA extracted from either sample type.

The source of this sequence is a woman aged 50 to 60 with acute or convalescent COVID-19. The sample taken for sequencing was peripheral blood. The rearrangement joined TRBV27 to TRBJ2-6; 8 bases in the junction line up with TRBD1. The sequenced DNA: TGTGCCAGCAGTTTCTCCTCGGGACAGGTCTCTGGGGCCAACGTCCTGACTTTC. Its protein reads: CASSFSSGQVSGANVLTF.